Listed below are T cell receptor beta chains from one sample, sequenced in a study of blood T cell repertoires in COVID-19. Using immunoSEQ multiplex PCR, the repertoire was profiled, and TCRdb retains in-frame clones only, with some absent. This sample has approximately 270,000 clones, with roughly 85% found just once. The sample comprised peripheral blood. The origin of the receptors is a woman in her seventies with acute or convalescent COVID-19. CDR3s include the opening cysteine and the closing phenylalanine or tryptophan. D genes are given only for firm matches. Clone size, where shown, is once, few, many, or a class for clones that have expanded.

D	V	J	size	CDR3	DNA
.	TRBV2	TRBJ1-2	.	CASSLTKNYGYTF	TGTGCCAGCAGCCTCACAAAAAACTATGGCTACACCTTC
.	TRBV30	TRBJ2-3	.	CAWSVRGPDTQYF	TGTGCCTGGAGTGTACGGGGTCCTGATACGCAGTATTTT
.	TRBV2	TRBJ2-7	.	CASSPGFFYEQYF	TGTGCCAGCTCCCCAGGGTTCTTCTACGAGCAGTACTTC
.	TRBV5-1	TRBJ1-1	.	CASSFSAGQSSNTEAFF	TGCGCCAGCAGCTTCAGCGCAGGGCAATCCTCGAACACTGAAGCTTTCTTT
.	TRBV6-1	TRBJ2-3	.	CASSEYYRVSTDTQYF	TGTGCCAGCAGTGAATACTACAGGGTTAGCACAGATACGCAGTATTTT
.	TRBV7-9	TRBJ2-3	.	CASSSTLSHGSTDTQYF	TGTGCCAGCAGCTCGACACTCAGCCATGGGAGCACAGATACGCAGTATTTT
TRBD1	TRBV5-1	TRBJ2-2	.	CASSPQGVHGGELFF	TGCGCCAGCAGCCCACAGGGGGTGCACGGCGGGGAGCTGTTTTTT
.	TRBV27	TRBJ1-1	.	CASSLLQGLNTEAFF	TGTGCCAGCAGTTTATTACAGGGATTGAACACTGAAGCTTTCTTT
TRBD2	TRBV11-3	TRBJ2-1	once	CASSLGGGSYNEQFF	TGTGCCAGCAGCTTAGGCGGGGGCTCCTACAATGAGCAGTTCTTC
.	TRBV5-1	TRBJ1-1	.	CASSFTAGNTEAFF	TGCGCCAGCAGCTTCACAGCGGGGAACACTGAAGCTTTCTTT
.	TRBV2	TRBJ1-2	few	CARDTRNYGYTF	TGTGCCAGGGACACCCGGAACTATGGCTACACCTTC
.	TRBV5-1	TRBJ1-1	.	CASSLDLGLQGTAFF	TGCGCCAGCAGCTTGGACCTGGGATTACAGGGTACAGCTTTCTTT
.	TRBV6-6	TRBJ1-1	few	CASIGDTEAFF	TGTGCCAGCATCGGGGACACTGAAGCTTTCTTT
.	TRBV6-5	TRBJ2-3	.	CASSPGWGPSDTQYF	TGTGCCAGCTCCCCGGGGTGGGGGCCCTCGGATACGCAGTATTTT
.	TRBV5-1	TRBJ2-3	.	CASSLAGQAADTQYF	TGCGCCAGCAGCTTGGCGGGACAAGCGGCAGATACGCAGTATTTT
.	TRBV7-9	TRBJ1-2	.	CASSTREGNGYTF	TGTGCCAGCAGCACCCGGGAGGGGAATGGCTACACCTTC
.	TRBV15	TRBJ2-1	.	CATSREGDEQFF	TGTGCCACCAGCAGAGAAGGGGATGAGCAGTTCTTC
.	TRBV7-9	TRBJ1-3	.	CASSSLEGSGNTIYF	TGTGCCAGCAGCTCTCTAGAGGGTTCGGGAAACACCATATATTTT
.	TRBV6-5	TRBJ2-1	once	CASRGAGNEQFF	TGTGCCAGCAGGGGGGCAGGGAATGAGCAGTTCTTC
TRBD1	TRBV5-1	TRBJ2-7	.	CASSLTGGEHEQYF	TGCGCCAGCAGCTTAACAGGGGGAGAGCACGAGCAGTACTTC
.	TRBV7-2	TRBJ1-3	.	CASSLAFGAGNTIYF	TGTGCCAGCAGCTTAGCTTTTGGGGCAGGAAACACCATATATTTT
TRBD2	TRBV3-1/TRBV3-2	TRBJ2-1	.	CASSQGSGGPYNEQFF	TGTGCCAGCAGCCAAGGAAGCGGGGGCCCCTACAATGAGCAGTTCTTC
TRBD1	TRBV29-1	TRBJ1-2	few	CSVPGTGSGVVGYTF	TGCAGCGTACCCGGGACAGGGTCCGGGGTTGTTGGCTACACCTTC
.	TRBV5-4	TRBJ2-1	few	CASSFDGRGEQFF	TGTGCCAGCAGCTTTGACGGTCGGGGGGAGCAGTTCTTC
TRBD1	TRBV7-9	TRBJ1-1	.	CASSPRQGFTEAFF	TGTGCCAGCAGCCCACGACAGGGTTTCACTGAAGCTTTCTTT
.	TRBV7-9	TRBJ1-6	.	CASSLEPGVYNSPLHF	TGTGCCAGCAGCTTAGAGCCCGGAGTCTATAATTCACCCCTCCACTTT
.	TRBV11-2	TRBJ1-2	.	CASRHRGSGFVGYTF	TGTGCCAGCAGGCATAGAGGTTCGGGATTCGTTGGCTACACCTTC
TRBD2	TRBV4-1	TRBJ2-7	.	CASSQAAGLAGALYEQYF	TGCGCCAGCAGCCAAGCCGCTGGACTAGCGGGGGCCCTCTACGAGCAGTACTTC
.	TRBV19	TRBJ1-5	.	CASSIRRTEVNQPQHF	TGTGCCAGTAGTATAAGACGGACGGAGGTGAATCAGCCCCAGCATTTT
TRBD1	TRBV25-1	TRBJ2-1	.	CASSGRGLGDNEQFF	TGTGCCAGCAGTGGCAGGGGGCTAGGGGACAATGAGCAGTTCTTC
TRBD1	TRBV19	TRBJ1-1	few	CASSWTGENTEAFF	TGTGCCAGTAGTTGGACAGGGGAGAACACTGAAGCTTTCTTT
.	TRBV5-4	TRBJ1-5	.	CASSLDRVGQPQHF	TGTGCCAGCAGCTTGGACAGGGTAGGACAGCCCCAGCATTTT
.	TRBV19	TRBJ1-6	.	CASSRRNSPLHF	TGTGCCAGTAGCAGGCGTAATTCACCCCTCCACTTT
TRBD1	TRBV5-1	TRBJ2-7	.	CASSLRRQGQYEQYF	TGCGCCAGCAGCTTGAGGCGACAGGGGCAATACGAGCAGTACTTC
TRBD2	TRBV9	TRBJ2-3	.	CASSSPRGVTDTQYF	TGTGCCAGCAGCTCCCCGCGGGGGGTCACAGATACGCAGTATTTT
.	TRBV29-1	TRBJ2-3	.	CSVSYRLADTQYF	TGCAGCGTTTCCTACAGGTTGGCAGATACGCAGTATTTT